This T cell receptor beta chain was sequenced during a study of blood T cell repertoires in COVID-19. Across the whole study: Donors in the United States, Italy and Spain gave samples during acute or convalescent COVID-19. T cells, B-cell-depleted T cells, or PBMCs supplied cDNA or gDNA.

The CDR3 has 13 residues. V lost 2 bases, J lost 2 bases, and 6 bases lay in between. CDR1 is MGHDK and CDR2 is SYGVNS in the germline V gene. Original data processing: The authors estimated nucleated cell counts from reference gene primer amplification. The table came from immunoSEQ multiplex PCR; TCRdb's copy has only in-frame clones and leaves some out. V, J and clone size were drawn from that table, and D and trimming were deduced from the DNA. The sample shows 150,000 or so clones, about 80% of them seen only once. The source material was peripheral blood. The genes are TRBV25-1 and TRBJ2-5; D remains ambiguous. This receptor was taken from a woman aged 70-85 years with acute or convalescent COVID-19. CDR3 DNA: TGTGCCAGCAGTGAAAGGAGTCAAGAGACCCAGTACTTC. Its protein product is CASSERSQETQYF.